This T cell receptor (beta chain) was captured in a study of shared clonotypes between healthy human individuals. Study-level findings and limits: Rarefaction demonstrated incomplete sorted-subset sequencing despite large depth. Naive subsets generally exceeded memory subsets in estimated richness.

This CDR3 region has 13 residues. V lost 1 base and J 4 bases, leaving 11 bases between the germline ends. The germline V gene encodes CDR1 SQVTM and CDR2 ANQGSEA. Clones were sequenced by immunoSEQ multiplex PCR, and TCRdb holds only the in-frame ones, with some missing. The sample yields about 990,000 clones, more than 75% seen once. To note about this clone: Its antigen is as yet unknown.

The chain carries TRBV29-1 and TRBJ2-7, with D perhaps TRBD1 (5 bases). The TCR originated in a young man in good health. Some clones in this sample may be carry-over from other donors' samples. Specimen: memory CD4+ T cells from PBMCs. Subset noted: CD45RA-negative fraction. The CDR3 coding sequence is TGCAGCGTTGAAGTTGGTTCAGGGTACGAGCAGTACTTC. Translating gives CSVEVGSGYEQYF.